This T cell receptor beta chain originates from a study of shared clonotypes between healthy human individuals. Notes on the study in general: Naive subsets, compared against memory subsets, generally had larger estimated richness values.

Study donors comprised healthy, HIV-negative adults devoid of recent acute infection or vaccination. It was at deep level that the assay was run. TCRdb's copy holds only in-frame clones and misses some; the assay was immunoSEQ multiplex PCR. This sample carries hundreds of thousands of clones, just over 95% of them seen once, and the ten largest clones take around 0.3%. As regards this clone: Its specificity is not known.

From germline, CDR1 is SGHAT and CDR2 FQNNGV. The CDR3 runs 13 residues. Trimming stripped 1 base from V and 8 bases from J, with 9 bases between. The receptor was derived from a man between 25 and 39 years old in good health. The chain recombines TRBV11-2 with TRBJ1-5; D uncertain. Sequenced sample: memory CD8+ T cells sorted from blood. Regarding subset: CD45RO+ cells pooled with CCR7-negative TemRA cells. The CDR3: CASSLGPGEPQHF. CDR3 DNA: TGTGCCAGCAGCTTAGGCCCCGGGGAGCCCCAGCATTTT.